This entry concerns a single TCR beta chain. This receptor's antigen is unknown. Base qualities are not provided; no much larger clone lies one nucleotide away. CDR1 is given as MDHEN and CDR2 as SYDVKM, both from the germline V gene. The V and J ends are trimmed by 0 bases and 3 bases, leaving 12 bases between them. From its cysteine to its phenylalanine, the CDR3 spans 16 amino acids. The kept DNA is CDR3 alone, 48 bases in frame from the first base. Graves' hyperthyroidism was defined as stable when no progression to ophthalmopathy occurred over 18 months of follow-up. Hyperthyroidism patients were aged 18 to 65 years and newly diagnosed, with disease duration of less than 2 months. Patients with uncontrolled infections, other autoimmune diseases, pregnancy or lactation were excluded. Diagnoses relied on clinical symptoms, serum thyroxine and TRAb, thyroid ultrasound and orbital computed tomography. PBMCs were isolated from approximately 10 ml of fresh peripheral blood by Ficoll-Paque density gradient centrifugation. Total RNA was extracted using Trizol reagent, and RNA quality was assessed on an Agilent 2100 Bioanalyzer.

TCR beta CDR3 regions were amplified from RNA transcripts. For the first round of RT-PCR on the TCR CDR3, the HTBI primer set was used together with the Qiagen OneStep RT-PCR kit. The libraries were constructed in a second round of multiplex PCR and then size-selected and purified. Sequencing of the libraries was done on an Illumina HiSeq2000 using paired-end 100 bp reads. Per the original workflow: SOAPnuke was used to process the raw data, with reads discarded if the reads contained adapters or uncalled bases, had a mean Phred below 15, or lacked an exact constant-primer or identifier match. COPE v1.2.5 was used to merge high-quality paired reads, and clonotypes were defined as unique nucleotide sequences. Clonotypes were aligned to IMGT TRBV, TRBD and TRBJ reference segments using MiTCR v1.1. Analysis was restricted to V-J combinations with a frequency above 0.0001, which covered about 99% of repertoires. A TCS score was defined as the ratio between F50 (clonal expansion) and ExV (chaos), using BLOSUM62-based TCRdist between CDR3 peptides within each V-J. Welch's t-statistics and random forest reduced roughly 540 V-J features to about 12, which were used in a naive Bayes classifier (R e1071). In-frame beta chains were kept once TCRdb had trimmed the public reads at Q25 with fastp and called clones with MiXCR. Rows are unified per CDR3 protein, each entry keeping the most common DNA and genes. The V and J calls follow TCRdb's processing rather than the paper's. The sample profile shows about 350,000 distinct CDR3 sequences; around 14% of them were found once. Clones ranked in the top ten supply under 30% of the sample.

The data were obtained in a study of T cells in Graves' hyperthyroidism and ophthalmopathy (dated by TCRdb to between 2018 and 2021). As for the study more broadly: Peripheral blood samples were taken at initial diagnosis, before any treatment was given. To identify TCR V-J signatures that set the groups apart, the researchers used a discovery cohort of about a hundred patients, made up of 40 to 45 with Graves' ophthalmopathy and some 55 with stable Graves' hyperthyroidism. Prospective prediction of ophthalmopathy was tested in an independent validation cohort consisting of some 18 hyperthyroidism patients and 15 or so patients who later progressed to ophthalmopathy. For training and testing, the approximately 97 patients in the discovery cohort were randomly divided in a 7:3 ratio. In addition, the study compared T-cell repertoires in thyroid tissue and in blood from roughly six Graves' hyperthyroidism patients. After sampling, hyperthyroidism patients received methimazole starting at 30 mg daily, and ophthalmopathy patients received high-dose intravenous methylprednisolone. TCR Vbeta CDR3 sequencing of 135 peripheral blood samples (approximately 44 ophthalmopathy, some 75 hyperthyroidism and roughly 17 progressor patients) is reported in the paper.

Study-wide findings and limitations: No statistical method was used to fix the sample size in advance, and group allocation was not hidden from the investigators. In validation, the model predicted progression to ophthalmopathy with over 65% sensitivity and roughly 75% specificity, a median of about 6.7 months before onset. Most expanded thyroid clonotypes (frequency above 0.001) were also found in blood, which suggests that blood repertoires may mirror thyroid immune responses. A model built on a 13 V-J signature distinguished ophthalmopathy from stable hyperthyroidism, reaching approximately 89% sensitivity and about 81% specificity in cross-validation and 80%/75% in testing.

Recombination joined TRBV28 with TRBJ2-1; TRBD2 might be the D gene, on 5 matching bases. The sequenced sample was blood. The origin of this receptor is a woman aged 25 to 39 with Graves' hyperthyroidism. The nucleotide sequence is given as TGTGCCAGCAGTTTATGGGAGGAGATGAACTACAATGAGCAGTTCTTC. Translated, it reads CASSLWEEMNYNEQFF.